This T cell receptor beta chain was sequenced for a study of OX40 agonist ivuxolimab in advanced cancers. The CDR3 loop spans 12 amino acids. The V gene's germline CDR1 is SGHRS and CDR2 YFSETQ. V was pared by 4 bases and J by 7 bases, with 11 bases between. Sequencing was performed with immunoSEQ multiplex PCR; in TCRdb, only in-frame clones are kept and a portion is missing. Counted here are 86,000 or so clones, roughly 92% occurring once; the ten biggest clones make up 2.5% to 3%. The sample was CD4+ or CD8+ T cells sorted from blood, taken in a trial of the OX40 agonist ivuxolimab. The origin of this receptor is an adult with an advanced solid tumor such as melanoma, head and neck, liver or kidney cancer. The chain joins TRBV5-1 to TRBJ1-2; TRBD1 might be the D (5 bases). The CDR3 coding sequence is TGCGCCAGCAGCCTCGGAGGGGCTGGCTACACCTTC. Amino acid sequence: CASSLGGAGYTF. Full variable domain (rest looked up from reference TRBV5-1 and TRBJ1-2): KAGVTQTPRYLIKTRGQQVTLSCSPISGHRSVSWYQQTPGQGLQFLFEYFSETQRNKGNFPGRFSGRQFSNSRSEMNVSTLELGDSALYLCASSLGGAGYTFGSGTRLTVV.